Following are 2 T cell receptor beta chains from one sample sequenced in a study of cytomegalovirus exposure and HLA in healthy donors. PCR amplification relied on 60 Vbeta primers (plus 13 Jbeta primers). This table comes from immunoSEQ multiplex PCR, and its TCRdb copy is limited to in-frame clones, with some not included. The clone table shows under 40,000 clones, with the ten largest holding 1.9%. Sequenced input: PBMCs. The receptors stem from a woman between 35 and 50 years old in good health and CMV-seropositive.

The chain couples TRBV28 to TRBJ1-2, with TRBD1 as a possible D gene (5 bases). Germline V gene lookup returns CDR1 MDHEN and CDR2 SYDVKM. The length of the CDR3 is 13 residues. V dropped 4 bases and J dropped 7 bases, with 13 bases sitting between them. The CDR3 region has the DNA TGTGCCAGCAGTTCCAGGGTTGTGACTGGCTACACCTTC. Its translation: CASSSRVVTGYTF.

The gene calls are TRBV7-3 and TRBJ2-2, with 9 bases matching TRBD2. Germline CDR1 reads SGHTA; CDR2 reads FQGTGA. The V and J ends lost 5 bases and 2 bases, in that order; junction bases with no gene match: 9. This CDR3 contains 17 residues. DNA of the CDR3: TGTGCCAGCAGCCCAAGGCCGCGGGGGGGAAACACCGGGGAGCTGTTTTTT. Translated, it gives CASSPRPRGGNTGELFF. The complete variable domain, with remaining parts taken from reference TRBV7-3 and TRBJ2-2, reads GAGVSQTPSNKVTEKGKYVELRCDPISGHTALYWYRQSLGQGPEFLIYFQGTGAADDSGLPNDRFFAVRPEGSVSTLKIQRTERGDSAVYLCASSPRPRGGNTGELFFGEGSRLTVL.